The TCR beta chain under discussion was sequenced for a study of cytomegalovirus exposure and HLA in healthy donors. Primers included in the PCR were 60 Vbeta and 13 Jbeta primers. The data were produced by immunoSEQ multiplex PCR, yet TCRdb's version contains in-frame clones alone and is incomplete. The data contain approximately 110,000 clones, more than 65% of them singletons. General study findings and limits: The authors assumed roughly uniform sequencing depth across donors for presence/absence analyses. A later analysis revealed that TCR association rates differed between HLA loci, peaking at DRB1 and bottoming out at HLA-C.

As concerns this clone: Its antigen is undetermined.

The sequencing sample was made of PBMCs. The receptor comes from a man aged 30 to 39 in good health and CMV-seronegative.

The CDR3 loop is CASSVSGTTSETQYF. The DNA for the CDR3 is TGTGCCAGCAGCGTATCCGGGACTACCTCGGAGACCCAGTACTTC. The rearrangement uses TRBV9 and TRBJ2-5, with 7 bases matching TRBD2. This CDR3 contains 15 residues. The ends lost 1 base at V and 5 bases at J; junction bases unmatched: 8. Looked up from germline, CDR1 is SGDLS and CDR2 is YYNGEE.